Shown below are 15 T cell receptor beta chains from a single sample sequenced in a study of tumor and adjacent non-tumor tissue in lung cancer. TCRbeta libraries were built with three rounds of nested PCR, modified from ARM-PCR. TCRdb re-analysed the multiplex PCR reads in MiXCR, keeping a single row per CDR3 protein. The sample yields about 110,000 distinct CDR3 sequences, approximately 80% seen once. No cell sorting was done before RNA was extracted from the tissue. The sample was lung tumor tissue. All receptors derive from a man between 65 and 85 years old with non-small cell lung cancer.

Regarding this clonotype: Germline and junction disagree at one end, which may indicate a read error. The J gene is TRBJ2-1, the V gene TRBV4-1; D could derive from TRBD1 or TRBD2 (5 bases each). The germline gives CDR1 MGHRA, CDR2 YSYEKL. The CDR3 extends over 16 amino acids. The CDR3, as DNA: TGCGGCAGCAGCCGCTCCACGGGGCTTACCTACAATGAGCAGTTGTTC. It codes for CGSSRSTGLTYNEQLF.

A remark on this clonotype: The junction differs from germline at one of its ends, possibly a read error. The gene calls are TRBV28 and TRBJ2-7; no reliable D call. The germline gives CDR1 MDHEN, CDR2 SYDVKM. This CDR3 region has 11 residues. CDR3 sequence (DNA): TGTACCAGTAGTCAACCCTACGAGCAGTACTTC. Translating it yields CTSSQPYEQYF. Looking up the rest from reference TRBV28 and TRBJ2-7 gives the full variable domain: DVKVTQSSRYLVKRTGEKVFLECVQDMDHENMFWYRQDPGLGLRLIYFSYDVKMKEKGDIPEGYSVSREKKERFSLILESASTNQTSMYLCTSSQPYEQYFGPGTRLTVT.

For this clonotype: The junction and the germline gene differ at one end; a read error may be behind it. The V call is TRBV12-5, the J call TRBJ2-5; D is unclear. The CDR3 runs 13 residues. Looked up from germline, CDR1 is LGHNT and CDR2 is FRNRAP. This chain's CDR3 is CASGLTYAETHYF. CDR3 coding DNA: TGTGCTAGTGGTTTGACCTACGCGGAGACCCATTACTTC.

Note on this clonotype: A read error may explain this, as a much larger clone is one base away. This chain uses TRBV11-2 with TRBJ2-5; a weak D match, TRBD2 (5 bases). V was clipped by 1 base and J by 3 bases, with 12 bases between them. This CDR3 is 15 amino acids long. Germline CDR1 SGHAT, CDR2 FQNNGV. This CDR3 reads CASSLGGSVKETQYF. DNA for the CDR3: TGTGCCAGCAGCTTAGGAGGGTCGGTCAAAGAGACCCAGTACTTC. The full variable domain, rest sourced from reference TRBV11-2 and TRBJ2-5, is EAGVAQSPRYKIIEKRQSVAFWCNPISGHATLYWYQQILGQGPKLLIQFQNNGVVDDSQLPKDRFSAERLKGVDSTLKIQPAKLEDSAVYLCASSLGGSVKETQYFGPGTRLLVL.

A note on this clonotype: Mismatch with germline at one junction end may stem from a read error. This sequence joins TRBV6-2 or TRBV6-3 and TRBJ2-1, with 7 bases matching TRBD1. The length of the CDR3 is 16 residues. Germline CDR1 MNHEY, CDR2 SVGEGT. The CDR3 nucleotides are TGTGCCAGCAGTTACCAAATCGGACAGGAATACAATAAGCAGTCCTTC. Protein sequence: CASSYQIGQEYNKQSF.

About this clonotype itself: An end of the junction differs from the germline gene, which may be a read error. The chain carries TRBV29-1 and TRBJ1-2; D uncertain. This CDR3 region has 12 residues. Germline CDR1 reads SQVTM; CDR2 reads ANQGSEA. The CDR3 nucleotides are TGCAGCGTTGATGAGGACTACTATAGCTACACCTTC. Encoded protein: CSVDEDYYSYTF.

For this clonotype: Likely a read error: the CDR3 ends without its conserved phenylalanine or tryptophan. No DNA is shown, since the ends of the CDR3 on it are uncertain; the CDR3 is the one TCRdb lists. This chain uses TRBV29-1 with TRBJ2-7; the table calls TRBD1, which could not be checked here. The CDR3 length equals 13 residues, ends included. The V gene's germline CDR1 is SQVTM and CDR2 ANQGSEA. The CDR3 reads CSVPGPTSYEQYL.

This clonotype was found a few times. A much larger clone differs from this one at a single base, so this may be a read error. The V call is TRBV20-1, the J call TRBJ2-4; TRBD2 matches at 7 bases. The CDR3 has 15 amino acids. From germline, CDR1 is DFQATT and CDR2 SNEGSKA (reference sequence). V shed 2 bases and J 3 bases; nucleotides not matched to a gene: 7. The CDR3 here is CSARLSGNGKNIQYF. The CDR3 bases are TGCAGTGCTAGACTCAGCGGGAATGGCAAAAACATTCAGTACTTC.

The DNA for the CDR3 is TGTGCCAGCAGCGTAGAGGACAGTAGAAGCTACGAGCAGTACTTC. Protein product: CASSVEDSRSYEQYF. The chain employs TRBV4-2 and TRBJ2-7; perhaps TRBD1 as D (6 bases). CDR1 is LGHNA and CDR2 is YNFKEQ in the germline V gene. The CDR3 runs 15 residues. V was shortened by 5 bases and J by 3 bases, with 17 bases between the two germline ends.

With regard to this clonotype: A read error may be the cause here, since a much bigger clone is one base away. V and J are TRBV20-1 and TRBJ2-1; 9 nucleotides line up with TRBD2. CDR3 length: 14 amino acids. Germline loops: CDR1 DFQATT, CDR2 SNEGSKA (reference sequence). After removal of 2 bases from V and 7 bases from J, the junction contained 6 bases not matched to a gene. The CDR3 here is CSARRAGGRNEQFF. The DNA for the CDR3 is TGCAGTGCTAGAAGGGCGGGGGGGCGAAATGAGCAGTTCTTC.

The table lists this clonotype with many counts. The rearrangement uses TRBV10-3 and TRBJ2-7, with D unclear. Germline V gene sequence: CDR1 ENHRY, CDR2 SYGVKD. The CDR3 contains 13 residues. The ends were cut back, 7 bases at V and 9 bases at J, with 19 bases in the middle. CDR3 amino acids: CAITTGDESPQYF. The CDR3 bases are TGTGCCATCACCACTGGAGACGAATCCCCGCAGTACTTC.

V is TRBV2 and J is TRBJ2-7; TRBD1 or TRBD2 may be the D gene (5 bases each). This CDR3 is 16 amino acids long. Between the trimmed V and J ends, which lost 0 bases and 6 bases, there was a span of 18 bases. Germline V lookup: CDR1 SNHLY, CDR2 FYNNEI. CDR3 sequence: CASSEAIREGLSEQYF. In nucleotides, the CDR3 is TGTGCCAGCAGTGAAGCGATCCGTGAGGGGCTATCCGAGCAGTACTTC.

This clonotype appeared once. The CDR3 does not end in the conserved phenylalanine or tryptophan, so this is likely a read error. J is TRBJ1-5 and V is TRBV4-1; TRBD1 matches at 8 bases. The CDR3 is 17 amino acids. Per the germline V gene, CDR1 is MGHRA and CDR2 is YSYEKL. V shed 8 bases, J shed 0 bases, and the junction held 12 bases outside the gene matches. In nucleotides, the CDR3 is TGCGCCAGCGCCAAGTATCTGACAGGGGATAGCAATCAGCCCCAGCATTAT. The encoded protein is CASAKYLTGDSNQPQHY.

As for this clonotype: Being one base from a much bigger clone, this may be a read error. The chain recombines TRBV28 with TRBJ1-5; TRBD1 aligns across 7 bases. This CDR3 region has 15 residues. Germline assignment: CDR1 MDHEN and CDR2 SYDVKM. Trimming took 6 bases from V and 7 from J; bases not matched to a gene: 12. The CDR3: CASRGQWAFGQPQHF. In nucleotides, the CDR3 is TGTGCCAGCAGGGGACAGTGGGCCTTCGGGCAGCCCCAGCATTTT.

CDR3 loop: CASSSSFLDRGYTF. The CDR3 DNA is TGTGCCAGCAGTTCCTCCTTTCTTGACAGAGGCTACACCTTC. The chain carries TRBV6-2 or TRBV6-3 and TRBJ1-2; possibly TRBD1 for D (5 bases). The CDR3 consists of 14 residues. Germline CDR1 MNHEY, CDR2 SVGEGT. Trimming took 4 bases from V and 8 from J, leaving 17 bases between them.